The 30 T cell receptor beta chains below all came from one sample that was sequenced in a study of human T cells and chemical hapten exposure. Each CDR3 protein gets one entry after TCRdb re-called the RACE reads with MiXCR. This sample has roughly 62,000 distinct CDR3 sequences, with around 12% found just once. The time point here: patch test 3, about 24 weeks after DPC sensitization. Treatment: therapeutic diphenylcyclopropenone sensitization with weekly scalp DPC. The sample in question was whole blood, obtained in connection with sensitization to the hapten diphenylcyclopropenone (DPC). The receptors were sampled from a man younger than 45 with alopecia areata. Some clones in this sample may be carry-over from other donors' samples.

The rearrangement joins TRBV9 to TRBJ2-2; TRBD2 matches at 15 bases. The length of the CDR3 is 15 residues. V lost 7 bases, J lost 6 bases, and 4 bases stayed unmatched. Germline CDR1 is SGDLS and CDR2 is YYNGEE. Here the CDR3 DNA reads TGTGCCAGCGGACTAGCGGGGGGGCATCCCGGGGAGCTGTTTTTT. Translating gives CASGLAGGHPGELFF.

This clonotype has at least ten counts. The chain has TRBV29-1 and TRBJ1-1; TRBD1 is a possible D gene (5 bases). Germline V CDR1 and CDR2: SQVTM, ANQGSEA. The CDR3 contains 12 residues. The ends were cut back, 8 bases at V and 1 base at J, with 11 bases in the middle. CDR3 DNA: TGCAGCTCGCCCGGGGCGAACACTGAAGCTTTCTTT. Encoded protein: CSSPGANTEAFF.

The chain employs TRBV15 and TRBJ2-2; D uncertain. Trimming left V 0 bases short and J 6 bases short, with 5 bases between. The germline CDR1 and CDR2 sequences are LNHNV and YYDKDF (reference sequence). The CDR3 extends over 13 amino acids. The CDR3 nucleotides read TGTGCCACCAGCAGAGATTATCCCGGGGAGCTGTTTTTT. Its protein product is CATSRDYPGELFF.

This clonotype was detected ten times or more. V usage is TRBV10-3 and J usage is TRBJ2-1; 7 bases agree with TRBD1. The J segment lost 9 bases and the V segment lost 4 bases, leaving 12 bases of the junction unmatched. This CDR3 has 15 amino acids. Germline V lookup: CDR1 ENHRY, CDR2 SYGVKD. This CDR3 reads CAISAAGTEFSEQFF. The CDR3 coding sequence is TGTGCCATCAGTGCCGCCGGGACAGAGTTCTCTGAGCAGTTCTTC.

The rearrangement uses TRBV20-1 and TRBJ1-3, with 7 bases lining up with TRBD1. V shed 4 bases and J 3 bases; nucleotides not matched to a gene: 9. CDR3 size: 15 residues. Looked up from germline, CDR1 is DFQATT and CDR2 is SNEGSKA (reference sequence). The CDR3 DNA reads TGCAGTGCTACCGTTCCCGACAGGGTTGGAAACACCATATATTTT. Its translation is CSATVPDRVGNTIYF.

This clonotype was counted a single time. The chain links TRBV20-1 to TRBJ2-7; weak D call: TRBD1 (5 bases). The ends were cut back, 3 bases at V and 2 bases at J, with 8 bases in the middle. Germline loops: CDR1 DFQATT, CDR2 SNEGSKA (reference sequence). This CDR3 region has 12 residues. The CDR3 bases are TGCAGTGCTAGCAGGGAAGCCTACGAGCAGTACTTC. It yields the protein CSASREAYEQYF.

This clonotype has a count of ten or more. This sequence joins TRBV5-5 and TRBJ2-3; D may be TRBD2 (6 bases). Trimming shortened V by 10 bases and J by 2 bases, and 17 bases separated the two germline ends. The CDR3 is 14 amino acids. Germline lookup yields CDR1 SGHKS and CDR2 YYEKEE (reference sequence). Here the CDR3 DNA reads TGTGCCTGTAACCGGCGGGACCCCACAGATACGCAGTATTTT. This sequence encodes CACNRRDPTDTQYF.

This clonotype showed up just once. Being one base from a much bigger clone, this may be a read error. The chain joins TRBV5-5 to TRBJ2-7; 8 bases are a match to TRBD1. The J segment lost 0 bases and the V segment lost 5 bases, leaving 4 bases of the junction unmatched. The CDR3 loop spans 14 amino acids. Germline CDR1 reads SGHKS; CDR2 reads YYEKEE (reference sequence). As DNA, the CDR3 is TGTGCCAGCAGATGGGACAGGTGCTCCTACGAGCAGTACTTC. Its translation is CASRWDRCSYEQYF.

This clonotype was detected many times. V gene TRBV6-5 combines with J gene TRBJ2-7; D possibly corresponds to TRBD1 (8 bases). In germline, CDR1 is MNHEY, CDR2 SVGAGI. The CDR3 length is 14 residues. Trimming took 5 bases from V and 5 from J, leaving 16 bases between them. CDR3 region: CASSPLQGGDEQYF. The CDR3 DNA reads TGTGCCAGCAGTCCCCTACAGGGGGGGGACGAGCAGTACTTC.

This clonotype appeared many times. This rearrangement joins TRBV12-3 or TRBV12-4 to TRBJ1-2; 9 bases align to TRBD1. V dropped 2 bases and J dropped 6; count of bases not matched to a gene: 7. CDR3 length: 15 residues. In DNA form, the CDR3 reads TGTGCCAGCAGTTTACATAGGGACAGGGTGGATGGCTACACCTTC. It specifies CASSLHRDRVDGYTF.

This chain connects TRBV10-3 to TRBJ2-1, with 9 nucleotides matching TRBD1. The germline gives CDR1 ENHRY, CDR2 SYGVKD. With V trimmed by 7 bases and J by 6 bases, 4 bases remained unmatched. This CDR3 has 13 residues. The CDR3 reads CAIKGQGPNEQFF. The CDR3 nucleotides are TGTGCCATCAAGGGACAGGGTCCCAATGAGCAGTTCTTC.

The CDR3 here is CSVEATGMVGANEKLFF. CDR3 sequence (DNA): TGCAGCGTTGAAGCAACGGGGATGGTAGGAGCTAATGAAAAACTGTTTTTT. J is TRBJ1-4 and V is TRBV29-1, with D uncertain. The CDR3 runs 17 residues. V lost 1 base to trimming and J lost 3 bases, with 18 bases between them. CDR1 is SQVTM, CDR2 ANQGSEA, per germline.

The rearrangement links TRBV12-3 or TRBV12-4 to TRBJ2-2, with no clear D. The V end lost 3 bases, the J end lost 7 bases, and 12 bases lay between the germline ends. CDR3 length: 14 residues. The CDR3 here is CASSFLRAHGELFF. CDR3 bases: TGTGCCAGCAGTTTCCTAAGGGCACACGGGGAGCTGTTTTTT.

This clonotype has a count of ten or more. V and J are TRBV29-1 and TRBJ2-7, with a weak D call TRBD1 (5 bases). Trimming left V 0 bases short and J 2 bases short, with 20 bases between. The CDR3 sequence is 17 residues long. The germline V gene encodes CDR1 SQVTM and CDR2 ANQGSEA. The CDR3 DNA follows: TGCAGCGTTGAAGATCGGATAGGAAGGGGTTCGCCCTACGAGCAGTACTTC. Encoded protein: CSVEDRIGRGSPYEQYF.

The CDR3, as DNA: TGTGCCAGCAGTGCGCGACAGGGAGTTAGCATTCAGTACTTC. As protein: CASSARQGVSIQYF. The genes are TRBV28 and TRBJ2-4; 7 bases match TRBD1. The J segment lost 9 bases and the V segment lost 5 bases, leaving 10 bases of the junction unmatched. Germline V CDR1 and CDR2: MDHEN, SYDVKM. This CDR3 has 14 amino acids. Looking up the rest from reference TRBV28 and TRBJ2-4 gives the full variable domain: DVKVTQSSRYLVKRTGEKVFLECVQDMDHENMFWYRQDPGLGLRLIYFSYDVKMKEKGDIPEGYSVSREKKERFSLILESASTNQTSMYLCASSARQGVSIQYFGAGTRLSVL.

This clonotype was counted only a few times. The chain combines TRBV6-1 with TRBJ2-7; a weak D match, TRBD1 (5 bases). This CDR3 has 12 amino acids. The germline CDR1 and CDR2 sequences are MNHNS and SASEGT. Between the trimmed V and J ends, which lost 0 bases and 5 bases, there was a span of 5 bases. The CDR3, as DNA: TGTGCCAGCAGTGAAGCAGGGGACGAGCAGTACTTC. It encodes CASSEAGDEQYF.

This clonotype was counted many times. The chain uses TRBV5-1 and TRBJ2-3, with 8 bases fitting TRBD2. CDR3 length equals 15 residues. Germline V gene lookup returns CDR1 SGHRS and CDR2 YFSETQ. The junction had 6 bases not matched to a gene; V was cut back by 0 bases and J by 6 bases. CDR3 in amino acids: CASSLELADRDTQYF. CDR3 DNA: TGCGCCAGCAGCTTGGAACTAGCGGATAGGGATACGCAGTATTTT.

The chain links TRBV9 to TRBJ2-7; D is unresolved. Per the germline V gene, CDR1 is SGDLS and CDR2 is YYNGEE. V was trimmed by 0 bases and J by 1 base, leaving 11 bases between them. The CDR3 runs to 15 residues. CDR3: CASSVVGTSSYEQYF. The CDR3 nucleotides are TGTGCCAGCAGCGTAGTAGGAACATCATCCTACGAGCAGTACTTC.

This clonotype was seen more than once but under ten times. The V call is TRBV11-2, the J call TRBJ1-1; D unresolved. V lost 10 bases and J 0 bases, leaving 15 bases between the germline ends. The germline CDR1 and CDR2 sequences are SGHAT and FQNNGV. There are 14 residues in the CDR3. CDR3 loop: CATGRSSVNTEAFF. The CDR3 DNA is TGTGCCACCGGTCGATCGAGTGTGAACACTGAAGCTTTCTTT.

The chain couples TRBV28 to TRBJ2-1; no clear D gene. CDR1 and CDR2 from the germline V gene are MDHEN and SYDVKM. This CDR3 has 12 residues. V was trimmed by 7 bases and J by 3 bases, leaving 7 bases between them. CDR3 sequence (DNA): TGTGCCAGCAACCACGGCTACAATGAGCAGTTCTTC. Translation gives CASNHGYNEQFF. Together with reference TRBV28 and TRBJ2-1, the CDR3 gives the full variable domain: DVKVTQSSRYLVKRTGEKVFLECVQDMDHENMFWYRQDPGLGLRLIYFSYDVKMKEKGDIPEGYSVSREKKERFSLILESASTNQTSMYLCASNHGYNEQFFGPGTRLTVL.

This clonotype appeared a few times. CDR3 sequence: CASSELTSGAYEQYF. CDR3 nucleotides: TGTGCCAGCTCAGAGCTGACTAGCGGGGCATACGAGCAGTACTTC. The chain couples TRBV18 to TRBJ2-7, with 11 bases aligning to TRBD2. The CDR3 spans 15 residues. Germline CDR1 KGHSH, CDR2 LQKENI. The trim removed 5 bases at V and 4 bases at J, leaving 7 bases unmatched.

The rearrangement links TRBV15 to TRBJ1-1; D not resolved. V was clipped by 0 bases and J by 3 bases, with 8 bases between them. CDR3 length: 14 residues. Germline values: CDR1 LNHNV, CDR2 YYDKDF (reference sequence). Here the CDR3 reads CATSRDRWDTEAFF. DNA of the CDR3: TGTGCCACCAGCAGAGATCGATGGGACACTGAAGCTTTCTTT.

This clonotype was seen repeatedly, ten times or more. The gene calls are TRBV12-3 or TRBV12-4 and TRBJ1-1; D gene unclear. The germline V and J ends were trimmed by 7 bases and 4 bases, with 13 bases remaining between them. This CDR3 contains 13 residues. CDR3 in DNA: TGTGCCAGCACATTTGCCGGTCCCACTGAAGCTTTCTTT. Translating gives CASTFAGPTEAFF.

This clonotype has ten or more counts. V is TRBV12-3 or TRBV12-4 and J is TRBJ1-1, with D perhaps matching TRBD1 (5 bases). The CDR3 runs to 16 residues. The germline V and J ends were trimmed by 5 bases and 1 base, with 17 bases remaining between them. The CDR3 reads CASSNLEIDRNTEAFF. CDR3 bases: TGTGCCAGCAGTAATTTAGAGATTGACAGGAACACTGAAGCTTTCTTT.

In its sample, this clonotype was seen many times. V usage is TRBV25-1 and J usage is TRBJ2-6; possibly TRBD2 for D (6 bases). This CDR3 is 17 amino acids long. V lost 1 base, J lost 3 bases, and 13 bases lay in between. The V gene's germline CDR1 is MGHDK and CDR2 SYGVNS. The CDR3 sequence: CASSESGLPGGANVLTF. The CDR3 coding sequence is TGTGCCAGCAGTGAATCGGGACTCCCTGGTGGGGCCAACGTCCTGACTTTC.

The table lists this clonotype with a few counts. This chain joins TRBV6-2 or TRBV6-3 and TRBJ2-3; no clear D. CDR3 size: 15 residues. Germline V gene sequence: CDR1 MNHEY, CDR2 SVGEGT. V lost 0 bases, J lost 4 bases, and 11 bases lay in between. CDR3 bases: TGTGCCAGCAGTTACTCTGTGGTGGCCCCAGATACGCAGTATTTT. Its translation is CASSYSVVAPDTQYF.

The chain carries TRBV5-1 and TRBJ1-2, with D maybe TRBD1 (6 bases). V lost 2 bases to trimming and J lost 5 bases, with 13 bases between them. The CDR3 sequence is 14 residues long. Germline V gene sequence: CDR1 SGHRS, CDR2 YFSETQ. The CDR3 DNA reads as TGCGCCAGCAGCTTACCGACAGGCCTATATGGCTACACCTTC. This sequence encodes CASSLPTGLYGYTF.

The rearrangement uses TRBV9 and TRBJ2-7; 8 bases map to TRBD1. V shed 3 bases and J 0 bases; nucleotides not matched to a gene: 11. The CDR3 runs to 17 residues. CDR1 and CDR2 (germline): SGDLS, YYNGEE. For the CDR3, the DNA is TGTGCCAGCAGCGAAACCCCGGCCAGGGGGCCCTCCTACGAGCAGTACTTC. It codes for CASSETPARGPSYEQYF. Drawing the rest from reference TRBV9 and TRBJ2-7, the complete variable domain is DSGVTQTPKHLITATGQRVTLRCSPRSGDLSVYWYQQSLDQGLQFLIQYYNGEERAKGNILERFSAQQFPDLHSELNLSSLELGDSALYFCASSETPARGPSYEQYFGPGTRLTVT.

The chain is built from TRBV11-3 and TRBJ1-5; D is ambiguous. CDR1 is SGHNT and CDR2 is YENEEA in the germline V gene. V was cut by 2 bases and J by 0 bases, with 8 bases left in between. The CDR3 sequence is 15 residues long. For the CDR3, the DNA is TGTGCCAGCAGCTTAATAAGATATAGCAATCAGCCCCAGCATTTT. Its translation is CASSLIRYSNQPQHF.

Ten or more counts support this clonotype. V is TRBV12-3 or TRBV12-4 and J is TRBJ2-7; 8 nucleotides align to TRBD1. V trimming: 8 bases; J trimming: 6 bases; junction bases outside the gene matches: 18. The CDR3 is 16 amino acids. In DNA form, the CDR3 reads TGTGCCAGCCGAGGACAGGGATCTTCGTCCCTACGCGAGCAGTACTTC. It codes for CASRGQGSSSLREQYF.